These 23 T cell receptor beta chains share one sample of origin, sequenced in a study of blood T cell repertoires in COVID-19. Data came from immunoSEQ multiplex PCR; TCRdb stores just in-frame clones and leaves some out. Among 200,000 to 300,000 clones listed, approximately 86% were seen once. The sequenced material came from peripheral blood. These receptors originate from a woman aged 60-75 years with active or convalescent COVID-19.

Comment on this clone: Other DNA sequences from this sample encode an identical CDR3 as well. The V gene is TRBV5-1, the J gene TRBJ2-1, with a tentative D call TRBD2 (6 bases). The V and J ends lost 2 bases and 4 bases respectively, with 10 bases between them. Germline V gene lookup returns CDR1 SGHRS and CDR2 YFSETQ. The CDR3 has 14 residues. CDR3 DNA sequence: TGCGCCAGCAGCTTAGCACTAGCTTACAATGAGCAGTTCTTC. This encodes CASSLALAYNEQFF.

This clone was counted a single time. The J gene is TRBJ2-5, the V gene TRBV19; a possible D gene is TRBD2 (5 bases). CDR1 and CDR2 from the germline V gene are LNHDA and SQIVND (reference sequence). Between the trimmed V and J ends, which lost 6 bases and 3 bases, there was a span of 17 bases. This CDR3 comprises 15 residues. The CDR3 reads CASSTLGPPEETQYF. The CDR3 coding sequence is TGTGCCAGTAGCACACTAGGGCCCCCGGAAGAGACCCAGTACTTC.

The genes are TRBV2 and TRBJ2-7; perhaps TRBD2 as D (7 bases). CDR3 length: 14 residues. Germline V gene sequence: CDR1 SNHLY, CDR2 FYNNEI. V was shortened by 4 bases and J by 4 bases, with 14 bases between the two germline ends. The CDR3 sequence: CASSVTGGGYEQYV. The CDR3, as DNA: TGTGCCAGCAGTGTTACGGGGGGCGGGTACGAGCAGTACGTC.

The V and J genes are TRBV15 and TRBJ2-7, with 10 nucleotides matching TRBD1. Germline CDR1 and CDR2: LNHNV and YYDKDF (reference sequence). This CDR3 is 14 amino acids long. V shed 9 bases and J 5 bases; nucleotides not matched to a gene: 10. CDR3 DNA sequence: TGTGCCACGGGAGAAGGGACAGGGGACCACGAGCAGTACTTC. Its translation is CATGEGTGDHEQYF.

The chain combines TRBV19 with TRBJ2-5; TRBD2 aligns across 10 bases. CDR3 length: 16 residues. CDR1 LNHDA and CDR2 SQIVND come from the germline V gene (reference sequence). After removal of 5 bases from V and 3 bases from J, the junction contained 9 bases not matched to a gene. Written as DNA, the CDR3 is TGTGCCAGTAGTCTCCCAACTCTAGCGGGGGAAGAGACCCAGTACTTC. The encoded protein is CASSLPTLAGEETQYF.

The V call is TRBV12-3 or TRBV12-4, the J call TRBJ2-7; TRBD1 matches at 9 bases. With 5 bases clipped from V and 6 bases from J, the junction kept 5 bases outside the gene matches. The CDR3 contains 13 residues. CDR3 sequence: CASSTGQGSEQYF. CDR3 DNA sequence: TGTGCCAGCAGTACCGGACAGGGGAGCGAGCAGTACTTC.

In this sample, this clone turned up many times. V and J are TRBV4-2 and TRBJ2-7; TRBD1 is a possible D gene (5 bases). Germline V gene lookup returns CDR1 LGHNA and CDR2 YNFKEQ. Trimming removed 0 bases at V and 7 bases at J, with 13 bases between. The CDR3 extends over 14 amino acids. This chain's CDR3 is CASSQDSGKGEQYF. DNA of the CDR3: TGTGCCAGCAGCCAAGATTCGGGCAAGGGGGAGCAGTACTTC.

The rearrangement joins TRBV9 to TRBJ1-1, with 7 bases identical to TRBD1. This CDR3 contains 14 residues. Trimming removed 4 bases from V and 1 base from J; junction bases left unmatched: 4. The germline gives CDR1 SGDLS, CDR2 YYNGEE. CDR3 amino acids: CASSPSGGNTEAFF. CDR3 sequence (DNA): TGTGCCAGCAGCCCATCAGGGGGGAACACTGAAGCTTTCTTT.

The genes are TRBV6-5 and TRBJ1-5; the D is unclear. Looked up from germline, CDR1 is MNHEY and CDR2 is SVGAGI. This CDR3 region has 14 residues. Trimming shortened V by 0 bases and J by 4 bases, and 7 bases separated the two germline ends. CDR3 sequence: CASSYSGPNQPQHF. The CDR3 DNA follows: TGTGCCAGCAGTTACTCTGGGCCAAATCAGCCCCAGCATTTT.

This clone has just a few counts. The V and J genes are TRBV5-6 and TRBJ2-1, with D perhaps TRBD1 (5 bases). CDR3 size: 13 residues. Trimming stripped 4 bases from V and 4 bases from J, with 9 bases between. Germline V lookup: CDR1 SGHDT, CDR2 YYEEEE. The CDR3 DNA reads TGTGCCAGCAGCCCTACAGGTTACAATGAGCAGTTCTTC. Its translation: CASSPTGYNEQFF.

The chain recombines TRBV28 with TRBJ1-4, with D possibly matching TRBD1 (5 bases). The V end lost 4 bases, the J end lost 8 bases, and 14 bases lay between the germline ends. This CDR3 is built from 14 residues. The germline V gene encodes CDR1 MDHEN and CDR2 SYDVKM. In nucleotides, the CDR3 is TGTGCCAGCAGTTCACAGGCTAGGCGAGAAAAACTGTTTTTT. Translated, it gives CASSSQARREKLFF.

This clone occurred once. The V and J genes are TRBV6-5 and TRBJ1-5; TRBD1 matches at 8 bases. CDR3 length equals 14 residues. The junction had 7 bases not matched to a gene; V was cut back by 6 bases and J by 6 bases. CDR1 and CDR2 (germline): MNHEY, SVGAGI. The CDR3 reads CASRRTGRSQPQHF. CDR3 DNA sequence: TGTGCCAGCAGGCGGACAGGGAGGAGTCAGCCCCAGCATTTT.

This clone was recorded only once. This sequence joins TRBV5-8 and TRBJ2-2; 9 nucleotides align to TRBD1. CDR1 and CDR2 (germline): SGHTS, YDEGEE. This CDR3 region has 15 residues. The trim removed 9 bases at V and 3 bases at J, leaving 9 bases unmatched. CDR3: CATFPGQGYTGELFF. The DNA of the CDR3 is TGTGCCACCTTCCCGGGACAGGGATACACCGGGGAGCTGTTTTTT. The variable domain in full, with the rest retrieved from reference TRBV5-8 and TRBJ2-2, is EAGVTQSPTHLIKTRGQQATLRCSPISGHTSVYWYQQALGLGLQFLLWYDEGEERNRGNFPPRFSGRQFPNYSSELNVNALELEDSALYLCATFPGQGYTGELFFGEGSRLTVL.

This clone was found once. The chain has TRBV3-1 (or the pseudogene TRBV3-2) and TRBJ2-1; TRBD2 matches 8 bases. The germline V gene encodes CDR1 LGHDT and CDR2 YNNKEL (reference sequence). CDR3 length: 18 amino acids. The V segment lost 0 bases and the J segment 0 bases; nucleotides outside the gene matches: 7. The CDR3 DNA reads TGTGCCAGCAGCCAAGAATCGAGCGGGGGCTTCTCCTACAATGAGCAGTTCTTC. Its translation: CASSQESSGGFSYNEQFF.

The table lists this clone with a few counts. The gene calls are TRBV10-3 and TRBJ2-7; maybe TRBD1 (6 bases). The CDR3 runs 14 residues. Germline values: CDR1 ENHRY, CDR2 SYGVKD. The V gene lost 7 bases and the J gene lost 2 bases, with 15 bases spanning the gap. CDR3 bases: TGTGCCATCAATAGACAGGAAAAACCCTACGAGCAGTACGTC. It encodes CAINRQEKPYEQYV.

The chain recombines TRBV11-3 with TRBJ1-2; 8 bases fit TRBD1. The CDR3 spans 16 residues. Unmatched junction bases numbered 12, after V lost 4 bases and J lost 5 bases. The germline V gene has CDR1 SGHNT and CDR2 YENEEA. The CDR3 reads CASSSGTGSDYYGYTF. The CDR3 coding sequence is TGTGCCAGCAGCTCCGGGACAGGCAGCGACTATTATGGCTACACCTTC.

The CDR3 DNA reads TGTGCCAGCAGTCCCCCGGACAGGGTTTTTTCTGATGGCTACACCTTC. Its translation is CASSPPDRVFSDGYTF. V gene TRBV6-2 or TRBV6-3 combines with J gene TRBJ1-2; TRBD1 matches 8 bases. The junction had 14 bases not matched to a gene; V was cut back by 5 bases and J by 6 bases. Germline lookup yields CDR1 MNHEY and CDR2 SVGEGT. This CDR3 contains 16 residues.

This clone was observed a few times. The chain is built from TRBV6-1 and TRBJ1-3; D is perhaps TRBD1 (5 bases). The CDR3 is 17 amino acids. In germline, CDR1 is MNHNS, CDR2 SASEGT. Trimming stripped 1 base from V and 2 bases from J, with 15 bases between. The CDR3: CASSEVMGGVTGNTIYF. The DNA for the CDR3 is TGTGCCAGCAGTGAAGTGATGGGAGGGGTAACTGGAAACACCATATATTTT.

This chain links TRBV29-1 with TRBJ2-1; 8 bases agree with TRBD1. The V segment lost 0 bases and the J segment 2 bases; nucleotides outside the gene matches: 9. From germline, CDR1 is SQVTM and CDR2 ANQGSEA. The CDR3 runs 17 residues. The CDR3, as DNA: TGCAGCGTTGAAGATGGGGGCCAGGACAGGGCCTACAATGAGCAGTTCTTC. Translated: CSVEDGGQDRAYNEQFF.

This chain joins TRBV5-1 and TRBJ2-1, with 7 nucleotides matching TRBD2. This CDR3 comprises 13 residues. Per germline, CDR1 SGHRS and CDR2 YFSETQ. J was trimmed by 2 bases and V by 4 bases; bases with no gene match: 0. CDR3 DNA sequence: TGCGCCAGCAGCAGCGGGGCCTACAATGAGCAGTTCTTC. Translating it yields CASSSGAYNEQFF.

This clone was seen a handful of times. The V gene is TRBV9, the J gene TRBJ2-5; D is possibly TRBD1 (5 bases). CDR3 length: 13 residues. The germline V and J ends were trimmed by 2 bases and 10 bases, with 15 bases remaining between them. In germline, CDR1 is SGDLS, CDR2 YYNGEE. In DNA form, the CDR3 reads TGTGCCAGCAGCGTTGGGCAGGGCCAGATCCAGTACTTC. Translating gives CASSVGQGQIQYF.

The genes are TRBV15 and TRBJ2-1; no firm D call. The CDR3 has 16 amino acids. CDR1 is LNHNV and CDR2 is YYDKDF in the germline V gene (reference sequence). V was shortened by 2 bases and J by 0 bases, with 11 bases between the two germline ends. The CDR3 bases are TGTGCCACCAGCAGAACGACTGTTAGCTCCTACAATGAGCAGTTCTTC. Its translation is CATSRTTVSSYNEQFF.

The chain has TRBV6-5 and TRBJ1-6, with D perhaps TRBD1 (6 bases). The CDR3 consists of 16 residues. Germline CDR1 and CDR2: MNHEY and SVGAGI. Trimming took 4 bases from V and 7 from J, leaving 17 bases between them. The DNA for the CDR3 is TGTGCCAGCAGTTTCTTACAGGGAAGGGGCAATTCACCCCTCCACTTT. Translation: CASSFLQGRGNSPLHF.